This TCR beta chain was captured in a study of blood T cells in healthy people across ages (dated by TCRdb to the mid-2010s). Broadly, across the study: In model experiments, roughly one uniquely barcoded TCR beta cDNA molecule per two T cells was captured by template switching. Donors were grouped into four age groups: young (average roughly 16 years), middle-aged (roughly 37), aged (about 60) and long-lived (approximately 81). The study analyzed two additional independent replicas of 1 million unique cDNA reads from the same blood draw for two donors, one aged 18 to 29 and one aged 80 or older. To track age-related changes in TCR beta repertoire diversity, the study relied on deep sequencing normalized with unique cDNA molecular identifiers. To avoid experimental bias, donors of different ages were spread randomly across the sequencing lanes. General conclusions and limits of the study: Observed TCR beta diversity correlated strongly with the percentage of naive T cells measured by flow cytometry. Donor CMV infection status was unknown, potentially confounding age-related changes in expanded clonotypes. Bulk unsorted PBMC profiling prevented conclusive comparison of naive and antigen-experienced compartments. Total diversity estimates from one million sequenced T cells were considered lower bounds and underestimates. Compared with the aged group, the long-lived group had more naive CD4+ T cells, fewer expanded clones and increased TCR diversity, suggesting age selection. As age increased, observed TCR beta diversity per million T cells dropped in a roughly linear way, and a significant reduction was already evident by age 40.

Systemically healthy Caucasian individuals from Russia, approximately 39 in total and aged roughly 6 to 95 years, were included as donors. Approximately 10 milliliters of peripheral blood were collected from each donor into EDTA-treated Vacutainer tubes. Ficoll-Paque density-gradient centrifugation was used to isolate PBMCs, with at least 6.5 million per sample. Trizol reagent was used to extract total RNA from the PBMCs, yielding at least 6 micrograms per sample. Naive CD45RAhigh/CD27high T cell percentages were measured by flow cytometry on a PBMC aliquot from every donor. This clonotype appeared a few times. There is no known antigen for this receptor. It has no much larger one-base neighbor in the sample; base qualities were not kept. The library was made by 5' RACE. The sequencer listed for this sample is Illumina HiSeq 2500. A second about 7 to 11 cycle PCR used a sample-barcoded 5' primer and a J-beta primer mix. A template-switch 5' adaptor carrying 12 random nucleotides introduced a unique molecular identifier onto each TCR beta cDNA molecule. At least 2.5 million CDR3-containing paired-end reads were obtained from each sample. All of the RNA was converted into first-strand cDNA using the Mint cDNA synthesis kit, with a TRBC-specific oligonucleotide serving as the primer. After uracil-DNA glycosylase treatment, a first 18-cycle PCR used universal primers M1SS and BC2_uni_R on all cDNA. Per the original workflow: Normalization of each sample was performed by random selection of 1 million high-quality reads, each carrying a distinct molecular identifier. Instead of being binned into consensus sequences, reads with shared molecular identifiers were discarded. MiTCR, run with a Q25 quality threshold and the strictest error-elimination algorithm, handled CDR3 identification, clonotype clustering and error correction. A nonparametric unseen species model with Euler transformation was used to estimate lower-bound total TCR beta diversity. TCRdb passed the public sequencing reads through fastp at Q25 and MiXCR, retaining productive beta sequences. Rows are unified per CDR3 protein, each entry keeping the most common DNA and genes. The V and J calls were determined by TCRdb, not by the authors. The sample table records over a million distinct CDR3 sequences; around 42% of these occur just once. The top ten hold approximately 7.9% of the sample.

CDR1 and CDR2, per the germline V gene (reference sequence), are MNHEY and SMNVEV. The CDR3 holds 15 amino acids from the cysteine to the phenylalanine. Just the 45-base CDR3 DNA is kept, in frame starting at base 1. V is clipped by 2 bases and J by 2 bases, and the sequence between their germline boundaries is 12 bases long. This receptor chain uses TRBV27 and TRBJ2-5; a tentative D call is TRBD2 (5 bases match). The specimen was blood. The origin of this receptor is a woman under 30 in good health. The CDR3: CASSLGRVPQETQYF. The nucleotide sequence is TGTGCCAGCAGTTTAGGGCGGGTACCGCAAGAGACCCAGTACTTC.